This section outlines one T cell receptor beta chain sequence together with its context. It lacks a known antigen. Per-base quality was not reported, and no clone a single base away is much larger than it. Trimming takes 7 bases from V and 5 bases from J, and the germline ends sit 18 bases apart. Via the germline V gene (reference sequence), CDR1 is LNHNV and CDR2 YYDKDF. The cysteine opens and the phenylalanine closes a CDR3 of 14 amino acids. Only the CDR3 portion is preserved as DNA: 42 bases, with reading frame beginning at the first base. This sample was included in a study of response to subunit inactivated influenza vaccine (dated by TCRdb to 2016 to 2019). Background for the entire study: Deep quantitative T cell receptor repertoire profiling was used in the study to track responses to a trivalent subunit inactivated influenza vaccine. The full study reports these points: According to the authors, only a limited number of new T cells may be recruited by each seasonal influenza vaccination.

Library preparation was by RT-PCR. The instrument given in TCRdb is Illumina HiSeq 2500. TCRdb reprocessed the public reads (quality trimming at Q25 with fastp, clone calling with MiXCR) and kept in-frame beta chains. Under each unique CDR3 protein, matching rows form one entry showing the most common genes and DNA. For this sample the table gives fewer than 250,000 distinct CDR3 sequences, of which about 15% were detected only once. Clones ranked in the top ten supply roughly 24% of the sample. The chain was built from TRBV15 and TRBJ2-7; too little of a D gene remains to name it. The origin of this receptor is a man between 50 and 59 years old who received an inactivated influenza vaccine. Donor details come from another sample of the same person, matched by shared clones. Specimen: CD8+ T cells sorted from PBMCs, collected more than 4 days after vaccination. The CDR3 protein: CATTSVSLPHEQYF. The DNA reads TGTGCCACCACCTCGGTCTCCCTCCCCCACGAGCAGTACTTC.